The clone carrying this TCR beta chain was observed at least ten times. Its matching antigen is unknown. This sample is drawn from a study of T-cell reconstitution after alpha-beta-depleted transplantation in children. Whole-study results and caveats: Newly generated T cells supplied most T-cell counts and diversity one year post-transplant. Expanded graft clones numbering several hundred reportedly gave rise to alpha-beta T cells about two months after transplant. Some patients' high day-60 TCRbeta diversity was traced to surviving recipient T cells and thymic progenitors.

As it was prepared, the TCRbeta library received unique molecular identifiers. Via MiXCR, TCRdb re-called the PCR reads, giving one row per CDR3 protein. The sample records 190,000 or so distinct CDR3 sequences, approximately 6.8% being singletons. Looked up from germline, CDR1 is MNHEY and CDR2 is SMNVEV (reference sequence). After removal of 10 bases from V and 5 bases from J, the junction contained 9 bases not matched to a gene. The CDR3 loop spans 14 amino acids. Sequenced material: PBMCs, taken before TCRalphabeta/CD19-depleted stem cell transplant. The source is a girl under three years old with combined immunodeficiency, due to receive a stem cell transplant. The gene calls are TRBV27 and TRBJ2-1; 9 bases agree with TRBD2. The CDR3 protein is CATHGLAGHNEQFF. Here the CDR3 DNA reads TGTGCCACCCACGGTCTAGCGGGACACAATGAGCAGTTCTTC.